One sample yielded the 27 T cell receptor beta chains listed below, sequenced in a study of blood T cell repertoires in COVID-19. Using immunoSEQ multiplex PCR, the repertoire was profiled, and TCRdb retains in-frame clones only, with some absent. In the table there are more than 140,000 clones, around 90% of which are singletons. Material for sequencing was peripheral blood. All receptors come from an older woman with acute or convalescent COVID-19.

This chain joins TRBV6-5 and TRBJ1-1; 7 bases line up with TRBD1. The CDR3 covers 14 residues. After removal of 2 bases from V and 3 bases from J, the junction contained 3 bases not matched to a gene. Germline CDR1 and CDR2: MNHEY and SVGAGI. In DNA form, the CDR3 reads TGTGCCAGCAGTTACGGCCAGGGGGACACTGAAGCTTTCTTT. This translates into CASSYGQGDTEAFF.

The chain couples TRBV6-5 to TRBJ2-5; 10 bases are a match to TRBD1. The CDR3 runs 15 residues. In germline, CDR1 is MNHEY, CDR2 SVGAGI. V lost 7 bases and J lost 4; bases outside the gene matches: 9. The CDR3, as DNA: TGTGCCAGCACTTTCGCCGGGACAGGGGCAGAGACCCAGTACTTC. This gives the protein CASTFAGTGAETQYF.

The chain combines TRBV7-3 with TRBJ2-3; the D is unclear. CDR1 is SGHTA, CDR2 FQGTGA, per germline. Deletions cut 1 base from V and 6 bases from J, with 8 bases between. This CDR3 spans 13 amino acids. The CDR3: CASSLMMADTQYF. The CDR3 nucleotides read TGTGCCAGCAGCTTAATGATGGCCGATACGCAGTATTTT.

The J gene is TRBJ1-5, the V gene TRBV19; D is perhaps TRBD1 (6 bases). Germline-derived CDR1 and CDR2 are LNHDA and SQIVND (reference sequence). The CDR3 is 15 residues long. Trimming left V 6 bases short and J 2 bases short, with 14 bases between. The CDR3 spells CASSGGGVGNQPQHF. For the CDR3, the DNA is TGTGCCAGTAGCGGCGGGGGCGTTGGCAATCAGCCCCAGCATTTT.

The chain is built from TRBV4-1 and TRBJ1-5, with a possible D match to TRBD1 (5 bases). Per germline, CDR1 MGHRA and CDR2 YSYEKL. The length of the CDR3 is 13 residues. Trimming removed 1 base at V and 5 bases at J, with 6 bases between. CDR3 bases: TGCGCCAGCAGCCAAGCAGGGCATCAGCCCCAGCATTTT. It is translated as CASSQAGHQPQHF.

The V call is TRBV7-9, the J call TRBJ1-3; D is possibly TRBD1 (5 bases). Looked up from germline, CDR1 is SEHNR and CDR2 is FQNEAQ (reference sequence). Trimming removed 2 bases from V and 1 base from J, with 12 bases in between. The CDR3 runs 16 residues. CDR3 coding DNA: TGTGCCAGCAGCTTATCCGACAGCTGGTCTGGAAACACCATATATTTT. Translation gives CASSLSDSWSGNTIYF.

The genes are TRBV18 and TRBJ1-5; TRBD1 might be the D (6 bases). Trimming removed 3 bases at V and 6 bases at J, with 15 bases between. The CDR3 runs 15 residues. Germline V gives CDR1 KGHSH, CDR2 LQKENI. CDR3 coding DNA: TGTGCCAGCTCACCGGGGGCAGGGATGGGTCAGCCCCAGCATTTT. Translated: CASSPGAGMGQPQHF.

V and J are TRBV19 and TRBJ1-2; 8 positions agree with TRBD1. The length of the CDR3 is 14 residues. In germline, CDR1 is LNHDA, CDR2 SQIVND (reference sequence). V shed 5 bases, J shed 2 bases, and the junction held 4 bases outside the gene matches. CDR3 sequence (DNA): TGTGCCAGTAGTCCCGGACAGGGAAACTATGGCTACACCTTC. This translates into CASSPGQGNYGYTF.

Only a few counts were recorded for this clone. V gene TRBV7-2 combines with J gene TRBJ1-2; 7 bases map to TRBD1. V lost 6 bases to trimming and J lost 4 bases; unmatched junction nucleotides: 5. Germline V gives CDR1 SGHTA, CDR2 FQGNSA. CDR3 length: 13 residues. CDR3 DNA: TGTGCCAGCAGATTGCCAGGGGGCTATGGCTACACCTTC. This encodes CASRLPGGYGYTF.

CDR3 in amino acids: CAISDPDRVQYYNEQFF. The CDR3 DNA reads as TGTGCCATCAGTGACCCCGACAGGGTACAATATTACAATGAGCAGTTCTTC. The V and J genes are TRBV10-3 and TRBJ2-1; 7 bases map to TRBD1. Per the germline V gene, CDR1 is ENHRY and CDR2 is SYGVKD. With V trimmed by 3 bases and J by 4 bases, 12 bases remained unmatched. The CDR3 has 17 amino acids.

This rearrangement joins TRBV3-1 (or the pseudogene TRBV3-2) to TRBJ1-2; 7 bases fit TRBD1. The V segment lost 4 bases and the J segment 3 bases; nucleotides outside the gene matches: 11. Per germline, CDR1 LGHDT and CDR2 YNNKEL (reference sequence). The length of the CDR3 is 16 residues. In nucleotides, the CDR3 is TGTGCCAGCAGCCCGGACTCCACCGACAGGGACTATGGCTACACCTTC. It is translated as CASSPDSTDRDYGYTF.

The rearrangement joins TRBV4-1 to TRBJ1-4; D remains ambiguous. Germline V gives CDR1 MGHRA, CDR2 YSYEKL. V lost 3 bases to trimming and J lost 3 bases, with 14 bases between them. The CDR3 sequence is 16 residues long. The CDR3 spells CASSQPSGEPNEKLFF. Here the CDR3 DNA reads TGCGCCAGCAGCCAGCCCTCCGGGGAGCCTAATGAAAAACTGTTTTTT.

This clone was observed a single time. In DNA form, the CDR3 reads TGTGCCAGCAGCCCCACCGGTTTAGTATACGAGCAGTACTTC. Protein: CASSPTGLVYEQYF. The chain employs TRBV4-2 and TRBJ2-7; D not certain. Trimming took 4 bases from V and 4 from J, leaving 14 bases between them. The CDR3 has 14 amino acids. Looked up from germline, CDR1 is LGHNA and CDR2 is YNFKEQ.

The CDR3 is CATSRLAEPTDTQYF. In DNA form, the CDR3 reads TGTGCCACCAGCAGATTAGCGGAACCCACAGATACGCAGTATTTT. V is TRBV24-1 and J is TRBJ2-3; maybe TRBD2 (6 bases). The germline V and J ends were trimmed by 7 bases and 2 bases, with 15 bases remaining between them. The CDR3 length is 15 residues. Germline V gene sequence: CDR1 KGHDR, CDR2 SFDVKD.

The CDR3 loop is CATSREARGGGNTIYF. The CDR3 DNA reads as TGTGCCACCAGCAGAGAGGCCAGGGGTGGTGGAAACACCATATATTTT. The V call is TRBV15, the J call TRBJ1-3; possible D gene TRBD1, 6 bases. V was pared by 0 bases and J by 3 bases, with 12 bases between. This CDR3 region has 16 residues. Germline loops: CDR1 LNHNV, CDR2 YYDKDF (reference sequence). Together with reference TRBV15 and TRBJ1-3, the CDR3 gives the full variable domain: DAMVIQNPRYQVTQFGKPVTLSCSQTLNHNVMYWYQQKSSQAPKLLFHYYDKDFNNEADTPDNFQSRRPNTSFCFLDIRSPGLGDTAMYLCATSREARGGGNTIYFGEGSWLTVV.

The chain carries TRBV19 and TRBJ2-3; 7 positions agree with TRBD1. This CDR3 spans 15 amino acids. The germline CDR1 and CDR2 sequences are LNHDA and SQIVND (reference sequence). J was trimmed by 2 bases and V by 5 bases; bases with no gene match: 7. CDR3 protein: CASSRTGVDTDTQYF. In nucleotides, the CDR3 is TGTGCCAGTAGTCGAACAGGGGTTGACACAGATACGCAGTATTTT.

This clone has a handful of counts. This chain connects TRBV5-1 to TRBJ2-7; D might be TRBD2 (6 bases). In germline, CDR1 is SGHRS, CDR2 YFSETQ. There are 15 residues in the CDR3. V was clipped by 4 bases and J by 5 bases, with 19 bases between them. The CDR3 DNA reads as TGCGCCAGCAGCCCGCCGAAAGGAGGGGAAGACGAGCAGTACTTC. Translation gives CASSPPKGGEDEQYF.

The CDR3 spells CASSLSQGNQPQHF. DNA of the CDR3: TGTGCCAGCAGCTTATCGCAGGGCAATCAGCCCCAGCATTTT. The chain links TRBV7-2 to TRBJ1-5; D unclear. In germline, CDR1 is SGHTA, CDR2 FQGNSA. The CDR3 runs 14 residues. V gave up 2 bases and J gave up 2 bases, with 7 bases separating them.

This chain links TRBV7-6 with TRBJ2-1, with TRBD2 matching 8 bases. CDR1 is SGHVS and CDR2 is FNYEAQ in the germline V gene. V lost 1 base, J lost 8 bases, and 10 bases stayed unmatched. The CDR3 is made up of 16 amino acids. The CDR3 sequence is CASSLETASGFDEQFF. In nucleotides, the CDR3 is TGTGCCAGCAGCTTAGAAACGGCTAGCGGGTTCGATGAGCAGTTCTTC.

The CDR3 sequence: CASTRSNEKLFF. CDR3 in DNA: TGTGCCAGTACGCGGTCTAATGAAAAACTGTTTTTT. The gene calls are TRBV6-5 and TRBJ1-4; the D is unclear. This CDR3 spans 12 amino acids. V lost 9 bases, J lost 3 bases, and 8 bases lay in between. Per the germline V gene, CDR1 is MNHEY and CDR2 is SVGAGI.

The gene calls are TRBV7-9 and TRBJ1-1, with no clear D. With 2 bases removed from V and 3 bases from J, the gap between germline ends came to 7 bases. Looked up from germline, CDR1 is SEHNR and CDR2 is FQNEAQ (reference sequence). The CDR3 runs to 13 residues. CDR3 loop: CASSLTGDTEAFF. For the CDR3, the DNA is TGTGCCAGCAGCTTAACGGGAGACACTGAAGCTTTCTTT.

This CDR3 is CASSSQGAVVETQYF. The CDR3 nucleotides read TGTGCCAGCAGCTCCCAGGGGGCCGTGGTAGAGACCCAGTACTTC. The gene calls are TRBV7-3 and TRBJ2-5; 8 nucleotides line up with TRBD1. The V segment lost 4 bases and the J segment 4 bases; nucleotides outside the gene matches: 8. CDR1 is SGHTA, CDR2 FQGTGA, per germline. The CDR3 covers 15 residues. The complete variable domain, with remaining parts taken from reference TRBV7-3 and TRBJ2-5, reads GAGVSQTPSNKVTEKGKYVELRCDPISGHTALYWYRQSLGQGPEFLIYFQGTGAADDSGLPNDRFFAVRPEGSVSTLKIQRTERGDSAVYLCASSSQGAVVETQYFGPGTRLLVL.

A remark on this clone: In the same sample, other DNA sequences code for this CDR3. The chain combines TRBV6-5 with TRBJ1-2, with D unclear. Germline values: CDR1 MNHEY, CDR2 SVGAGI. The V and J ends lost 7 bases and 4 bases respectively, with 10 bases between them. CDR3 length equals 12 residues. The CDR3 DNA follows: TGTGCCAGCACCAGACAAGGCTATGGCTACACCTTC. Protein sequence: CASTRQGYGYTF.

The chain employs TRBV7-8 and TRBJ2-1; TRBD2 aligns across 13 bases. V shed 5 bases, J shed 3 bases, and the junction held 7 bases outside the gene matches. The germline V gene encodes CDR1 SGHVS and CDR2 FQNEAQ. The CDR3 has 17 amino acids. CDR3 protein: CASSTKLAGGDYNEQFF. The CDR3 DNA sequence: TGTGCCAGCAGCACAAAACTAGCGGGGGGGGACTACAATGAGCAGTTCTTC. The variable domain in full, completed from reference TRBV7-8 and TRBJ2-1, reads GAGVSQSPRYKVAKRGQDVALRCDPISGHVSLFWYQQALGQGPEFLTYFQNEAQLDKSGLPSDRFFAERPEGSVSTLKIQRTQQEDSAVYLCASSTKLAGGDYNEQFFGPGTRLTVL.

The chain recombines TRBV7-8 with TRBJ2-7; the D is unclear. The CDR3 is made up of 13 amino acids. Between the trimmed V and J ends, which lost 4 bases and 3 bases, there was a span of 10 bases. CDR1 SGHVS and CDR2 FQNEAQ come from the germline V gene. The CDR3 DNA is TGTGCCAGCAGCTACTTACAGCACTACGAGCAGTACTTC. It is translated as CASSYLQHYEQYF.

The rearrangement uses TRBV4-2 and TRBJ1-2, with 10 bases aligning to TRBD1. The CDR3 has 14 amino acids. The V gene's germline CDR1 is LGHNA and CDR2 YNFKEQ. V shed 2 bases, J shed 7 bases, and the junction held 4 bases outside the gene matches. CDR3 in amino acids: CASSQSTGGRGYTF. CDR3 sequence (DNA): TGTGCCAGCAGCCAATCGACAGGGGGCCGTGGCTACACCTTC.

This clone was detected once. The rearrangement uses TRBV18 and TRBJ1-1, with TRBD1 identical over 10 bases. V trimming: 3 bases; J trimming: 3 bases; junction bases outside the gene matches: 4. This CDR3 region has 15 residues. The germline V gene encodes CDR1 KGHSH and CDR2 LQKENI. The CDR3, as DNA: TGTGCCAGCTCACCCGGGACAGGGGCGGACACTGAAGCTTTCTTT. Translated: CASSPGTGADTEAFF.